These T cell receptor beta chains were read from a single sample in a study of shared clonotypes between healthy human individuals. The repertoire was sequenced with immunoSEQ multiplex PCR; TCRdb's copy has only in-frame clones and lacks some. The sample lists 2 million to 3 million clones, 80% to 95% seen once, with approximately 0.37% in the top ten. The material sequenced was naive CD4+ T cells from PBMCs. These receptors came from a man younger than 35 in good health. Some clones in this sample may be carry-over from other donors' samples. Both conserved end residues are part of each CDR3. The D gene is left open where the match is weak. Size tells how often a clone was seen (once, few, many) or the class of an expanded clone, and some rows leave it out.

d_call: NA; j_call: TRBJ2-1; v_call: TRBV11-3; clone_size: NA; cdr3_aa: CASSFLGTTEQFF
d_call: NA; j_call: TRBJ2-3; v_call: TRBV5-4; clone_size: NA; cdr3_aa: CASSLSGGRRTDTQYF
d_call: TRBD1; j_call: TRBJ1-4; v_call: TRBV27; clone_size: NA; cdr3_aa: CASSFGTGNEKLFF
d_call: NA; j_call: TRBJ1-1; v_call: TRBV11-3; clone_size: NA; cdr3_aa: CASSKWVNTEAFF
d_call: NA; j_call: TRBJ2-5; v_call: TRBV5-1; clone_size: NA; cdr3_aa: CASSLSGQGGQETQYF
d_call: TRBD1; j_call: TRBJ2-3; v_call: TRBV18; clone_size: NA; cdr3_aa: CASSRNPGQGLNTQYF
d_call: TRBD1; j_call: TRBJ1-1; v_call: TRBV28; clone_size: NA; cdr3_aa: CASSLQGERTEAFF
d_call: NA; j_call: TRBJ2-5; v_call: TRBV2; clone_size: once; cdr3_aa: CASSAAELETQYF
d_call: NA; j_call: TRBJ1-1; v_call: TRBV19; clone_size: NA; cdr3_aa: CASSLPNTEAFF
d_call: TRBD1; j_call: TRBJ1-4; v_call: TRBV28; clone_size: NA; cdr3_aa: CASSLMTGSEKLFF
d_call: NA; j_call: TRBJ2-6; v_call: TRBV6-5; clone_size: NA; cdr3_aa: CASRVVSGANVLTF
d_call: NA; j_call: TRBJ1-1; v_call: TRBV19; clone_size: few; cdr3_aa: CASMRWGTEAFF
d_call: NA; j_call: TRBJ2-7; v_call: TRBV12-2; clone_size: NA; cdr3_aa: CASRLAKTAYEQYF
d_call: TRBD2; j_call: TRBJ2-1; v_call: TRBV2; clone_size: NA; cdr3_aa: CASTGGSYNEQFF
d_call: NA; j_call: TRBJ1-6; v_call: TRBV19; clone_size: NA; cdr3_aa: CASRSGTGDYNSPLHF
d_call: NA; j_call: TRBJ2-7; v_call: TRBV9; clone_size: NA; cdr3_aa: CASSVGTTASSYEQYF
d_call: NA; j_call: TRBJ2-7; v_call: TRBV5-1; clone_size: NA; cdr3_aa: CASSLVAGAYEQYF
d_call: NA; j_call: TRBJ1-1; v_call: TRBV5-1; clone_size: NA; cdr3_aa: CASSLDSANTEAFF
d_call: NA; j_call: TRBJ2-1; v_call: TRBV7-9; clone_size: NA; cdr3_aa: CASSFSSGGNGEQFF
d_call: TRBD1; j_call: TRBJ1-5; v_call: TRBV6-5; clone_size: NA; cdr3_aa: CASSAGTGWNQPQHF
d_call: NA; j_call: TRBJ2-1; v_call: TRBV7-3; clone_size: once; cdr3_aa: CASSSGLGEQFF
d_call: TRBD1; j_call: TRBJ1-4; v_call: TRBV7-9; clone_size: NA; cdr3_aa: CASSLGTGGEKLFF
d_call: NA; j_call: TRBJ1-5; v_call: TRBV9; clone_size: NA; cdr3_aa: CASSEEQGFGMYSNQPQHF
d_call: TRBD1; j_call: TRBJ1-2; v_call: TRBV5-6; clone_size: once; cdr3_aa: CASRETGGAGGYTF
d_call: NA; j_call: TRBJ2-7; v_call: TRBV28; clone_size: NA; cdr3_aa: CASSLSQGWDPNEQYF
d_call: TRBD1; j_call: TRBJ2-3; v_call: TRBV11-2; clone_size: once; cdr3_aa: CASSPGTGYGTDTQYF
d_call: NA; j_call: TRBJ2-2; v_call: TRBV7-3; clone_size: NA; cdr3_aa: CASTPNRAGELFF
d_call: NA; j_call: TRBJ1-1; v_call: TRBV5-8; clone_size: few; cdr3_aa: CASSLAPNTEAFF
d_call: NA; j_call: TRBJ2-5; v_call: TRBV12-5; clone_size: NA; cdr3_aa: CASGGIRWQETQYF
d_call: NA; j_call: TRBJ2-6; v_call: TRBV30; clone_size: NA; cdr3_aa: CAWSGDSSGANVLTF
d_call: NA; j_call: TRBJ2-4; v_call: TRBV18; clone_size: NA; cdr3_aa: CASSPGAGESGIQYF
d_call: TRBD2; j_call: TRBJ2-5; v_call: TRBV29-1; clone_size: NA; cdr3_aa: CSVGASGSGETQYF
d_call: NA; j_call: TRBJ2-2; v_call: TRBV28; clone_size: once; cdr3_aa: CASSLGGSRAGELFF
d_call: NA; j_call: TRBJ1-4; v_call: TRBV27; clone_size: NA; cdr3_aa: CASRRGSGNEKLFF
d_call: TRBD2; j_call: TRBJ2-7; v_call: TRBV7-3; clone_size: NA; cdr3_aa: CASREAGGPYEQYF
d_call: NA; j_call: TRBJ2-6; v_call: TRBV19; clone_size: NA; cdr3_aa: CAGATAAGANVLTF
d_call: NA; j_call: TRBJ1-2; v_call: TRBV2; clone_size: NA; cdr3_aa: CASSGQGFGYGYTF
d_call: TRBD2; j_call: TRBJ2-3; v_call: TRBV5-1; clone_size: NA; cdr3_aa: CASSFSGRGADTQYF
d_call: TRBD2; j_call: TRBJ2-1; v_call: TRBV6-5; clone_size: NA; cdr3_aa: CASSSGRRGVYNEQFF
d_call: NA; j_call: TRBJ2-1; v_call: TRBV18; clone_size: NA; cdr3_aa: CASSPRAESYNEQFF